This T cell receptor beta chain was retrieved from a study of beta chain features in type 1 diabetes. Findings of the study overall: Any HLA type influence on TCRB rearrangement was left unresolved here. Shorter TCRB CDR3s, moderately but significantly so, marked every one of the four CD4+ subsets in Type 1 diabetes patients. Shorter templates might be favored by PCR, equally in patients and controls.

The germline V gene has CDR1 MDHEN and CDR2 SYDVKM. Trimming took 2 bases from V and 0 from J, leaving 8 bases between them. The CDR3 is 14 residues long. This clone was seen a few times. Its antigen is as yet unknown. TCRB transcripts that were expressed got sequenced, as all of the isolated RNA had been reverse transcribed. The repertoire was sequenced with immunoSEQ multiplex PCR; TCRdb's copy has only in-frame clones and lacks some. The sample shows 200,000 to 300,000 clones, 20% of them seen only once. Sorting with CD45RO/CCR7/CD25/CD127/CD95/CD27 yielded naive, central memory, regulatory and stem-like memory CD4+ cells.

Source material: naive CD4+ T cells from blood. This receptor was obtained from a woman between 40 and 50 years old with type 1 diabetes. The gene calls are TRBV28 and TRBJ2-7; D is uncertain. The CDR3 is CASSLAQNSYEQYF. The CDR3 nucleotides read TGTGCCAGCAGTTTAGCACAGAACTCCTACGAGCAGTACTTC.